This entry concerns a single T cell receptor (beta chain). Its antigen is as yet unknown. The table came from immunoSEQ multiplex PCR; TCRdb's copy has only in-frame clones and leaves some out. The table records around 100,000 clones, around nine tenths of them present only once. This entry comes from a study of identifying expanded T cells in peripheral blood. Study outcomes and limitations: Differentially abundant clones: roughly 1.2 between replicates, about 15 at approximately 14 days, 19 to 20 at four.

Per germline, CDR1 SSHAT and CDR2 FNYEAQ (reference sequence). With 5 bases removed from V and 6 bases from J, the gap between germline ends came to 13 bases. This CDR3 is built from 13 residues. Sequencing was carried out using blood. The chain employs TRBV7-7 and TRBJ1-1; no reliable D call. The TCR sequence derives from a person between 18 and 75 years old in good health. CDR3 nucleotide sequence: TGTGCCAGCAGCCCCGGTCCTTTCGCTGAAGCTTTCTTT. It specifies CASSPGPFAEAFF.